This T cell receptor (beta chain) appears in the sequencing data of a study of response to subunit inactivated influenza vaccine. TCRdb recomputed calls from the RT-PCR reads with MiXCR, one row per CDR3 protein. The sample lists 250,000 to 350,000 distinct CDR3 sequences, 20% to 25% occurring once. Trimming at V came to 4 bases and at J to 5 bases, leaving 5 bases not matched to a gene. Per germline, CDR1 SGHRS and CDR2 YFSETQ. CDR3 length: 14 amino acids. The origin of this receptor is a man aged 50-75 years who received an inactivated influenza vaccine. This chain links TRBV5-1 with TRBJ2-5; 10 bases fit TRBD1. The specimen was PBMCs from blood, collected about 20 months after vaccination. CDR3: CASSLTGGAETQYF. The CDR3 DNA reads TGCGCCAGCAGCCTGACAGGGGGCGCGGAGACCCAGTACTTC. The complete variable domain, with remaining parts taken from reference TRBV5-1 and TRBJ2-5, reads KAGVTQTPRYLIKTRGQQVTLSCSPISGHRSVSWYQQTPGQGLQFLFEYFSETQRNKGNFPGRFSGRQFSNSRSEMNVSTLELGDSALYLCASSLTGGAETQYFGPGTRLLVL.